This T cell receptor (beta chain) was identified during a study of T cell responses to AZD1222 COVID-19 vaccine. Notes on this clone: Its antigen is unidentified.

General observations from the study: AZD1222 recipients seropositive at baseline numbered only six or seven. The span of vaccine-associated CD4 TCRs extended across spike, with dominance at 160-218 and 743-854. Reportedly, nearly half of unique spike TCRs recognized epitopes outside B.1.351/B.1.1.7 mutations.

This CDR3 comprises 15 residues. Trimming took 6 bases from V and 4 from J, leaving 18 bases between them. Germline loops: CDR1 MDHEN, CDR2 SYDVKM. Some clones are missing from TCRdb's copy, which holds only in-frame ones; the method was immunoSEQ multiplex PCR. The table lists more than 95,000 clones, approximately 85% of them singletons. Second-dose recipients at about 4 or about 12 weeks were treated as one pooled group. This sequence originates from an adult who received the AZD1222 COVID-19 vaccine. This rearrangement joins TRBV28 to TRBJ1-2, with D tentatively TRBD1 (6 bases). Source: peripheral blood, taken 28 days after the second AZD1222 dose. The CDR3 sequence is CASSTGGGAGYGYTF. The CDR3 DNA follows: TGTGCCAGCAGCACGGGAGGGGGAGCGGGCTATGGCTACACCTTC.